This TCR beta chain was captured by sequencing in a study of T cells in Graves' hyperthyroidism and ophthalmopathy. It was RNA transcripts that yielded the amplified TCR beta CDR3 regions. HTBI primers drove first-round RT-PCR of the TCR CDR3. One entry per CDR3 protein results from TCRdb running MiXCR on the multiplex PCR reads. The sample yields more than 300,000 distinct CDR3 sequences, around 20% seen once. V lost 9 bases and J lost 4; bases outside the gene matches: 11. This CDR3 comprises 14 residues. Germline V gene sequence: CDR1 MNHEY, CDR2 SMNVEV (reference sequence). The table lists this clonotype with many counts.

The sequenced sample consisted of blood. The TCR originated in a man younger than 35 with Graves' ophthalmopathy. The chain joins TRBV27 to TRBJ1-1; 7 bases are a match to TRBD1. The chain's CDR3 is CASTTGALSTEAFF. CDR3 coding DNA: TGTGCCAGTACTACAGGGGCGCTGAGCACTGAAGCTTTCTTT.